One sample yielded the 4 T cell receptor beta chains listed below, sequenced in a study of Graves' ophthalmopathy and Graves' hyperthyroidism. CDR3 regions of TCR beta were amplified from RNA transcripts. The library came from an HTBI-primed first-round RT-PCR and a second-round multiplex PCR. TCRdb re-derived calls from the multiplex PCR reads in MiXCR, one entry per CDR3 protein. The table records about 500,000 distinct CDR3 sequences, less than 45% of them present only once. The sequenced sample consisted of peripheral blood or thyroid tissue (not recorded which). These receptors were taken from an adult man with Graves' hyperthyroidism.

V usage is TRBV6-5 and J usage is TRBJ1-3, with D possibly being TRBD1 (6 bases). The germline V gene has CDR1 MNHEY and CDR2 SVGAGI. Trimming cost V 0 bases and J 2 bases, with 8 bases left between them. The CDR3 consists of 15 residues. CDR3 loop: CASSYSTGPGNTIYF. CDR3 in DNA: TGTGCCAGCAGTTACTCCACAGGGCCTGGAAACACCATATATTTT.

This clonotype was counted at least ten times. The genes are TRBV29-1 and TRBJ2-7; possibly TRBD1 for D (5 bases). Trimming stripped 4 bases from V and 2 bases from J, with 9 bases between. Germline loops: CDR1 SQVTM, CDR2 ANQGSEA. The CDR3 length is 12 residues. CDR3: CSVVQGAYEQYF. The CDR3 nucleotides read TGCAGCGTTGTTCAAGGGGCCTACGAGCAGTACTTC.

This clonotype was seen a handful of times. V gene TRBV12-3 or TRBV12-4 combines with J gene TRBJ1-5, with 10 bases fitting TRBD1. The CDR3 loop spans 15 amino acids. The J segment lost 4 bases and the V segment lost 6 bases, leaving 6 bases of the junction unmatched. Written as DNA, the CDR3 is TGTGCCAGCAGCCGGACAGGGGGACCTAATCAGCCCCAGCATTTT. Its protein product is CASSRTGGPNQPQHF.

This clonotype was seen repeatedly, ten times or more. V gene TRBV11-2 combines with J gene TRBJ1-3; D remains ambiguous. Germline V lookup: CDR1 SGHAT, CDR2 FQNNGV. Between the trimmed V and J ends, which lost 5 bases and 4 bases, there was a span of 15 bases. The CDR3 contains 15 residues. The CDR3 DNA reads as TGTGCCAGCAGCCTGGACGGAGTGTCGGGAAACACCATATATTTT. This translates into CASSLDGVSGNTIYF.